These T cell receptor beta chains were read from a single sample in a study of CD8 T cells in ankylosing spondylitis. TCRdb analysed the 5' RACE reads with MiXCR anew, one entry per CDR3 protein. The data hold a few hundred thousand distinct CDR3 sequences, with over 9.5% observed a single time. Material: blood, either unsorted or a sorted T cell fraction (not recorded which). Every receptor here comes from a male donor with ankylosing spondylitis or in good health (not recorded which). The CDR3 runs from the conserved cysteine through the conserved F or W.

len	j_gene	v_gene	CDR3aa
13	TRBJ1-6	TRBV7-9	CASSLDRARPLHF
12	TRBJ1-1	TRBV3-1	CASITKGAEAFF
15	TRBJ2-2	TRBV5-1	CASSSPSQITGELFF
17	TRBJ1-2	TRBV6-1	CASRLSPGGRLNYGYTF
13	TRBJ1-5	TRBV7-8	CASSLTPDQPQHF
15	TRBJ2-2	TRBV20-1	CSALGERANTGELFF
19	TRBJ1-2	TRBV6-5	CASSSATGPSFSADYGYTF
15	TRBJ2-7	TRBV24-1	CATSEPGQGMREQYF
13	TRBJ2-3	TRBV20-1	CSGGRTSADTQYF
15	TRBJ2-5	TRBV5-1	CASNEQGQMQETQYF
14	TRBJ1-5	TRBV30	CAWRGDSYNQPQHF
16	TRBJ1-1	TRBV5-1	CASSPAGLKGWTEAFF
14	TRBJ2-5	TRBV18	CASSPAGAQETQYF
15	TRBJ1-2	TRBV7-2	CASSSGGVTLSGYTF
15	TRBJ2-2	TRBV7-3	CASSVQGGNTGELFF